A single sample gave rise to the 30 T cell receptor beta chains below, sequenced in a study of HIV-infected patients and healthy controls. Whole blood was used without fractionation, so all unsorted peripheral T cells were included. Alpha and beta constant-region primers primed reverse transcription of approximately 460 ng RNA. Separate chain-specific third strand synthesis with multiplexing indices produced the alpha and beta libraries. One entry per CDR3 protein, called by TCRdb with MiXCR from the 5' RACE reads. The data show about 15,000 distinct CDR3 sequences, roughly 7.7% seen once. Source material: blood. These receptors came from an adult in good health.

In its sample, this clonotype was seen many times. The rearrangement uses TRBV12-3 or TRBV12-4 and TRBJ1-1; the D gene is possibly TRBD1 (5 bases). This CDR3 has 13 residues. V shed 7 bases and J shed 0 bases, with 9 bases lying between them. CDR3 sequence reads: CASNKGLNTEAFF. The CDR3 DNA reads TGTGCCAGCAACAAGGGACTGAACACTGAAGCTTTCTTT.

This clonotype was found many times. This chain connects TRBV12-3 or TRBV12-4 to TRBJ2-1; TRBD2 might be the D (6 bases). Deletions cut 6 bases from V and 4 bases from J, with 13 bases between. The CDR3 loop spans 14 amino acids. In nucleotides, the CDR3 is TGTGCCAGCAGCATCCGGGACTCTTACAATGAGCAGTTCTTC. The encoded protein is CASSIRDSYNEQFF.

This clonotype was detected ten times or more. This chain uses TRBV6-6 with TRBJ2-6; D possibly corresponds to TRBD1 (5 bases). This CDR3 region has 15 residues. Germline assignment: CDR1 MNHNY and CDR2 SVGAGI (reference sequence). Between the trimmed V and J ends, which lost 2 bases and 3 bases, there was a span of 8 bases. The CDR3 nucleotides are TGTGCCAGCAGTTACAGGGGCGATGGGGCCAACGTCCTGACTTTC. It codes for CASSYRGDGANVLTF.

This clonotype was counted many times. The chain uses TRBV24-1 and TRBJ1-2, with TRBD1 identical over 9 bases. After removal of 2 bases from V and 4 bases from J, the junction contained 7 bases not matched to a gene. Germline-derived CDR1 and CDR2 are KGHDR and SFDVKD. The CDR3 loop spans 16 amino acids. In nucleotides, the CDR3 is TGTGCCACCAGTGATTCGGACAGGGGAGCTACCTATGGCTACACCTTC. Encoded protein: CATSDSDRGATYGYTF.

The sample holds many counts of this clonotype. The V gene is TRBV15, the J gene TRBJ2-1; D uncertain. The CDR3 covers 12 residues. The V end was cut by 1 base, the J end by 9 bases, with 7 bases between. Germline CDR1 and CDR2: LNHNV and YYDKDF (reference sequence). CDR3 amino acids: CATSRGRIEQFF. CDR3 coding DNA: TGTGCCACCAGCAGAGGCCGAATTGAGCAGTTCTTC.

This clonotype was seen at least ten times. This rearrangement joins TRBV20-1 to TRBJ2-7, with D possibly matching TRBD1 (5 bases). V was trimmed by 1 base and J by 4 bases, leaving 11 bases between them. The germline V gene has CDR1 DFQATT and CDR2 SNEGSKA (reference sequence). The CDR3 loop spans 13 amino acids. The CDR3 nucleotides read TGCAGTGCTAGAGTTCCAGGGCGTTACGAGCAGTACTTC. This sequence encodes CSARVPGRYEQYF.

J is TRBJ1-5 and V is TRBV7-2; the D is unclear. With 5 bases removed from V and 3 bases from J, the gap between germline ends came to 8 bases. This CDR3 has 13 residues. The germline CDR1 and CDR2 sequences are SGHTA and FQGNSA. CDR3 nucleotides: TGTGCCAGCAGCCCGACCCTCAATCAGCCCCAGCATTTT. Residues: CASSPTLNQPQHF.

This clonotype was recorded many times. The chain links TRBV7-2 to TRBJ2-5, with 9 bases that match TRBD2. V lost 1 base and J lost 5; bases outside the gene matches: 5. The CDR3 runs to 15 residues. The germline V gene has CDR1 SGHTA and CDR2 FQGNSA. The CDR3 bases are TGTGCCAGCAGCTTAGGTCGCGGGGGGGCGGAGACCCAGTACTTC. It specifies CASSLGRGGAETQYF.

This clonotype has a single count. This sequence joins TRBV11-2 and TRBJ2-1; 7 bases fit TRBD2. The CDR3 covers 14 residues. The V and J ends lost 1 base and 10 bases, in that order; junction bases with no gene match: 7. Looked up from germline, CDR1 is SGHAT and CDR2 is FQNNGV. The chain's CDR3 is CASSLGRLALEQFF. The CDR3 bases are TGTGCCAGCAGCTTAGGGAGACTAGCCCTCGAGCAGTTCTTC.

This clonotype was detected many times. The rearrangement uses TRBV12-3 or TRBV12-4 and TRBJ2-1; D is undetermined. This CDR3 spans 11 amino acids. With 3 bases removed from V and 13 bases from J, the gap between germline ends came to 10 bases. The CDR3 sequence is CASSFESLQFF. The CDR3 coding sequence is TGTGCCAGCAGTTTCGAGTCCCTCCAGTTCTTC.

In its sample, this clonotype was seen many times. The chain links TRBV13 to TRBJ1-1; the D is unclear. CDR1 and CDR2 from the germline V gene are PRHDT and FYEKMQ (reference sequence). V lost 3 bases and J 1 base, leaving 9 bases between the germline ends. The CDR3 spans 14 residues. CDR3 protein: CASSFRVANTEAFF. Here the CDR3 DNA reads TGTGCCAGCAGCTTTAGGGTTGCGAACACTGAAGCTTTCTTT.

This clonotype was counted many times. This chain links TRBV19 with TRBJ1-1; D not certain. This CDR3 is built from 14 residues. Germline-derived CDR1 and CDR2 are LNHDA and SQIVND (reference sequence). The ends were cut back, 3 bases at V and 0 bases at J, with 8 bases in the middle. This CDR3 reads CASSIADLNTEAFF. Written as DNA, the CDR3 is TGTGCCAGTAGTATTGCTGATCTGAACACTGAAGCTTTCTTT.

This clonotype ranks as medium-sized (0.01 to 0.1%). The CDR3 region is CASTNIQGTRNQPQHF. DNA of the CDR3: TGTGCCAGCACCAACATCCAGGGTACGCGCAATCAGCCCCAGCATTTT. This chain connects TRBV6-2 or TRBV6-3 to TRBJ1-5, with a weak D call TRBD1 (5 bases). Trimming shortened V by 7 bases and J by 2 bases, and 18 bases separated the two germline ends. The germline CDR1 and CDR2 sequences are MNHEY and SVGEGT. The CDR3 is 16 residues long.

This clonotype was seen ten or more times. The chain couples TRBV5-6 to TRBJ2-1; 10 bases fit TRBD2. The CDR3 covers 17 residues. Germline V gives CDR1 SGHDT, CDR2 YYEEEE. The V and J ends lost 1 base and 6 bases, in that order; junction bases with no gene match: 10. The CDR3, as DNA: TGTGCCAGCAGCTTGTTGTCTAGCGGGAGTCGGTTCAATGAGCAGTTCTTC. Amino acids: CASSLLSSGSRFNEQFF.

This clonotype showed up many times. The chain employs TRBV4-2 and TRBJ2-4; D assignment may be TRBD1 or TRBD2 (6 bases each). The V gene lost 0 bases and the J gene lost 9 bases, with 15 bases spanning the gap. The CDR3 consists of 15 residues. Germline values: CDR1 LGHNA, CDR2 YNFKEQ. CDR3 amino acids: CASSQEGGGVTIQYF. The CDR3 DNA reads TGTGCCAGCAGCCAAGAGGGGGGCGGGGTGACCATTCAGTACTTC.

This clonotype has at least ten counts. The chain combines TRBV6-1 with TRBJ2-1, with 8 bases that match TRBD1. The trim removed 4 bases at V and 5 bases at J, leaving 10 bases unmatched. CDR1 and CDR2 (germline): MNHNS, SASEGT. The CDR3 runs 16 residues. CDR3 sequence: CASSGNDRGSHNEQFF. The CDR3 nucleotides read TGTGCCAGCAGTGGAAACGACAGGGGTAGCCACAATGAGCAGTTCTTC.

The V call is TRBV29-1, the J call TRBJ2-7, with 9 nucleotides matching TRBD2. Unmatched junction bases numbered 22, after V lost 6 bases and J lost 4 bases. CDR1 is SQVTM, CDR2 ANQGSEA, per germline. CDR3 length equals 18 residues. For the CDR3, the DNA is TGCAGCGTAGCCCCCGGGACTAGCACAAAGGCGGGGGTATACGAGCAGTACTTC. The encoded protein is CSVAPGTSTKAGVYEQYF.

The chain has TRBV5-1 and TRBJ1-1; perhaps TRBD1 as D (5 bases). In germline, CDR1 is SGHRS, CDR2 YFSETQ. Trimming took off 2 bases at V and 5 bases at J, with 16 bases between the two ends. This CDR3 has 15 amino acids. CDR3: CASSLVIGARTEAFF. In nucleotides, the CDR3 is TGCGCCAGCAGCTTAGTCATAGGGGCTAGAACTGAAGCTTTCTTT.

This clonotype rates as medium-sized. The chain has TRBV6-2 or TRBV6-3 and TRBJ2-1; D is possibly TRBD1 or TRBD2 (5 bases each). The germline V and J ends were trimmed by 4 bases and 5 bases, with 12 bases remaining between them. Germline CDR1 is MNHEY and CDR2 is SVGEGT. The CDR3 totals 14 residues. The CDR3 sequence: CASSSGTEHNEQFF. The CDR3 nucleotides read TGTGCCAGCAGTTCGGGGACGGAGCACAATGAGCAGTTCTTC.

This clonotype is labeled as medium-sized. The chain joins TRBV28 to TRBJ2-1; D remains unclear. CDR3 length: 12 residues. The germline V and J ends were trimmed by 5 bases and 4 bases, with 6 bases remaining between them. Germline V gives CDR1 MDHEN, CDR2 SYDVKM. CDR3 DNA sequence: TGTGCCAGCAGTGTTAAATACAATGAGCAGTTCTTC. It translates to CASSVKYNEQFF.

This clonotype has at least ten counts. The gene calls are TRBV6-2 or TRBV6-3 and TRBJ1-1, with 7 bases matching TRBD1. V shed 7 bases, J shed 1 base, and the junction held 6 bases outside the gene matches. This CDR3 is 14 amino acids long. Germline values: CDR1 MNHEY, CDR2 SVGEGT. CDR3 protein: CASTPHRGNTEAFF. In DNA form, the CDR3 reads TGTGCCAGCACTCCTCACAGGGGGAACACTGAAGCTTTCTTT.

By proportion, this clonotype is medium-sized (0.01 to 0.1%). The V gene is TRBV28, the J gene TRBJ2-7, with TRBD1 matching over 7 bases. J was trimmed by 6 bases and V by 4 bases; bases with no gene match: 9. CDR1 and CDR2 from the germline V gene are MDHEN and SYDVKM. This CDR3 is built from 14 residues. The CDR3 loop reads CASSSSWTGREQYF. The CDR3, as DNA: TGTGCCAGCAGTTCCAGTTGGACAGGTCGCGAGCAGTACTTC.

The chain links TRBV6-1 to TRBJ1-1; no definite D call. The germline V gene encodes CDR1 MNHNS and CDR2 SASEGT. Between the trimmed V and J ends, which lost 10 bases and 0 bases, there was a span of 9 bases. The length of the CDR3 is 12 residues. The CDR3 DNA follows: TGTGCCATCGTCTATATGAACACTGAAGCTTTCTTT. Protein: CAIVYMNTEAFF.

This clonotype is medium-sized in the sample. The V gene is TRBV28, the J gene TRBJ2-5; no firm D call. Germline-derived CDR1 and CDR2 are MDHEN and SYDVKM. Trimming took off 1 base at V and 5 bases at J, with 14 bases between the two ends. The CDR3 is 15 residues long. The CDR3 loop reads CASSLLGTVGETQYF. CDR3 nucleotide sequence: TGTGCCAGCAGTTTATTAGGAACAGTTGGGGAGACCCAGTACTTC. Complete variable domain (other parts from reference TRBV28 and TRBJ2-5): DVKVTQSSRYLVKRTGEKVFLECVQDMDHENMFWYRQDPGLGLRLIYFSYDVKMKEKGDIPEGYSVSREKKERFSLILESASTNQTSMYLCASSLLGTVGETQYFGPGTRLLVL.

This clonotype came up many times. The chain employs TRBV12-3 or TRBV12-4 and TRBJ2-1; a possible D gene is TRBD2 (5 bases). This CDR3 region has 11 residues. The V end was cut by 7 bases, the J end by 12 bases, with 13 bases between. CDR3 region: CASTVLTTQFF. In nucleotides, the CDR3 is TGTGCCAGCACGGTCCTGACTACGCAGTTCTTC.

The sample holds many counts of this clonotype. The chain uses TRBV2 and TRBJ2-3; either TRBD1 or TRBD2 may fit D (6 bases each). The V end was cut by 5 bases, the J end by 0 bases, with 9 bases between. Germline CDR1 is SNHLY and CDR2 is FYNNEI. This CDR3 has 14 residues. The CDR3 DNA follows: TGTGCCAGCAGTATAGGGGGGAGCACAGATACGCAGTATTTT. Amino acids: CASSIGGSTDTQYF. Filled out from reference TRBV2 and TRBJ2-3, the complete variable domain reads EPEVTQTPSHQVTQMGQEVILRCVPISNHLYFYWYRQILGQKVEFLVSFYNNEISEKSEIFDDQFSVERPDGSNFTLKIRSTKLEDSAMYFCASSIGGSTDTQYFGPGTRLTVL.

At least ten counts were recorded for this clonotype. The chain recombines TRBV4-2 with TRBJ2-1; 7 positions match TRBD2. With V trimmed by 4 bases and J by 0 bases, 6 bases remained unmatched. This CDR3 spans 16 amino acids. From germline, CDR1 is LGHNA and CDR2 YNFKEQ. This CDR3 is CASSLEPSGSYNEQFF. The CDR3 nucleotides read TGTGCCAGCAGCCTCGAACCTAGCGGCTCCTACAATGAGCAGTTCTTC.

The CDR3 reads CASSSAGGYNEQFF. CDR3 in DNA: TGTGCCAGCAGCTCAGCGGGGGGTTACAATGAGCAGTTCTTC. This chain uses TRBV7-2 with TRBJ2-1; 9 bases match TRBD2. After removal of 4 bases from V and 4 bases from J, the junction contained 2 bases not matched to a gene. Per germline, CDR1 SGHTA and CDR2 FQGNSA. This CDR3 has 14 residues.

This chain connects TRBV6-1 to TRBJ2-5, with D possibly being TRBD2 (5 bases). Trimming removed 7 bases at V and 4 bases at J, with 19 bases between. Germline V CDR1 and CDR2: MNHNS, SASEGT. The CDR3 totals 15 residues. CDR3: CASTRMDGAGETQYF. CDR3 DNA: TGTGCCAGCACCCGGATGGACGGTGCGGGAGAGACCCAGTACTTC.

This clonotype was picked up many times. The J gene is TRBJ2-2, the V gene TRBV24-1, with D perhaps matching TRBD1 (5 bases). CDR1 KGHDR and CDR2 SFDVKD come from the germline V gene. The CDR3 extends over 15 amino acids. V lost 6 bases, J lost 2 bases, and 12 bases lay in between. The CDR3 spells CATSSTAKNTGELFF. The CDR3 DNA reads TGTGCCACCAGTTCGACAGCGAAAAACACCGGGGAGCTGTTTTTT.